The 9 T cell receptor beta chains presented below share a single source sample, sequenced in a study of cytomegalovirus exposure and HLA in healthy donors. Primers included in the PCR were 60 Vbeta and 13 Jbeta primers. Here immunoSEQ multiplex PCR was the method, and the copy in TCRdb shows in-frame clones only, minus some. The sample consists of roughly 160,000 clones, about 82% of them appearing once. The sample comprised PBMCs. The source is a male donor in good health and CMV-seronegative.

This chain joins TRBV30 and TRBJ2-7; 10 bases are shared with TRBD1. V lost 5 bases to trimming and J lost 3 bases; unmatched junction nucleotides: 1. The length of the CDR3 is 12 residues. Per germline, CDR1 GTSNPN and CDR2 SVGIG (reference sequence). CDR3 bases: TGTGCCTGGGGGGACAGGGGCTACGAGCAGTACTTC. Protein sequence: CAWGDRGYEQYF.

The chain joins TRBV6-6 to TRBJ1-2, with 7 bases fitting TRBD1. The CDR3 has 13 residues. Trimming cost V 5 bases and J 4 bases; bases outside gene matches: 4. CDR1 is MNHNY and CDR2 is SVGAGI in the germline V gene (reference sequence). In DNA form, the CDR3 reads TGTGCCAGCAGTCCCGGGACAGTCTATGGCTACACCTTC. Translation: CASSPGTVYGYTF.

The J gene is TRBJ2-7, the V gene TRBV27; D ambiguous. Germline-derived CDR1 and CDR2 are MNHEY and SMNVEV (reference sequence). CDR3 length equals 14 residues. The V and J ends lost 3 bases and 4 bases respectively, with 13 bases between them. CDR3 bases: TGTGCCAGCAGTTTGGTCGCGGCACATTACGAGCAGTACTTC. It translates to CASSLVAAHYEQYF.

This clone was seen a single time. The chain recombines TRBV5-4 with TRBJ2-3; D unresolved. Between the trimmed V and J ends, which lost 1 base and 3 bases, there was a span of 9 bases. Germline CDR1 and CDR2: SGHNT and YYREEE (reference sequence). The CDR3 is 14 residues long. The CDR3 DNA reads TGTGCCAGCAGCTTGTCGGGTGGAACAGATACGCAGTATTTT. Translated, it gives CASSLSGGTDTQYF.

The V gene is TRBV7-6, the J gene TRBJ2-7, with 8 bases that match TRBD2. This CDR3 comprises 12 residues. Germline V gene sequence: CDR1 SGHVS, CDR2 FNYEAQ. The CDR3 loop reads CAVGGADYEQYF. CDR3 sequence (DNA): TGTGCAGTCGGGGGGGCAGACTACGAGCAGTACTTC.

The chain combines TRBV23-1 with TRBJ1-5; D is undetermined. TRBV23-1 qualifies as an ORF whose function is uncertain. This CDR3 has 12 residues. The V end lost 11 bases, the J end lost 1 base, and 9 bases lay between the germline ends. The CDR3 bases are TGCGCCTGTCAGCGCAGCAATCAGCCCCAGCATTTT. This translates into CACQRSNQPQHF.

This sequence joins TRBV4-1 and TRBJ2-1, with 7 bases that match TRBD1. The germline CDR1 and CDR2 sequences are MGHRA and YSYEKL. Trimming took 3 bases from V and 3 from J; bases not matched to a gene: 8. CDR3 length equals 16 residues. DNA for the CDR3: TGCGCCAGCAGCCACTACCGGGACAGTCTCTACAATGAGCAGTTCTTC. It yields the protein CASSHYRDSLYNEQFF.

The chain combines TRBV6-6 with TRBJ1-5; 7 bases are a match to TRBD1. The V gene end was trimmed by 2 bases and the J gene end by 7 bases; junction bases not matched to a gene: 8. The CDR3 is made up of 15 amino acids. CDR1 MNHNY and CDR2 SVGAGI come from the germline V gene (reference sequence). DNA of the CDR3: TGTGCCAGCAGTTACCTGACAGGGAACGAGCAGCCCCAGCATTTT. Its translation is CASSYLTGNEQPQHF.

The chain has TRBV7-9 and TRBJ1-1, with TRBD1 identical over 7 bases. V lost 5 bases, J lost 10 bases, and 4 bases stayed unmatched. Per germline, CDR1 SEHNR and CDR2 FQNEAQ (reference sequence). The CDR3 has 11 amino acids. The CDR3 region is CASSLQGGAFF. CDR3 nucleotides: TGTGCCAGCAGCCTCCAGGGGGGAGCTTTCTTT.